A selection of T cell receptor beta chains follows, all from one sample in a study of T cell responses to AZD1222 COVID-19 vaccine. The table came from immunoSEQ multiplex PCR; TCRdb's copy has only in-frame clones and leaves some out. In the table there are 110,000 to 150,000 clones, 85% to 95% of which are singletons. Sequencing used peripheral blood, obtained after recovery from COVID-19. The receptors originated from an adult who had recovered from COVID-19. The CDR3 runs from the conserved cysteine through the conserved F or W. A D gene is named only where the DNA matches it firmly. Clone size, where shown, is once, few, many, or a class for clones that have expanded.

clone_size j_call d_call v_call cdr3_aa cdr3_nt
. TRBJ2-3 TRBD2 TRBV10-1 CASSDRLAGTDTQYF TGCGCCAGCAGTGACCGACTAGCGGGCACAGATACGCAGTATTTT
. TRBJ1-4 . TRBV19 CASSNRGEKLFF TGTGCCAGTAGTAACAGAGGAGAAAAACTGTTTTTT
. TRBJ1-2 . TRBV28 CASRKGGGYTF TGTGCCAGCAGAAAGGGGGGAGGCTACACCTTC
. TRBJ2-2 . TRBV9 CASSVDGLYGELFF TGTGCCAGCAGCGTAGATGGGCTTTACGGGGAGCTGTTTTTT
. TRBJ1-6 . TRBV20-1 CSASSGDSPLHF TGCAGTGCTAGTTCGGGGGATTCACCCCTCCACTTT
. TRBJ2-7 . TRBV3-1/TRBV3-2 CASSRTVRSYEQYF TGTGCCAGCAGCCGGACAGTCCGATCCTACGAGCAGTACTTC
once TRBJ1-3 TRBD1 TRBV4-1 CASSQVGQGVIYF TGCGCCAGCAGCCAAGTAGGACAGGGAGTCATATATTTT
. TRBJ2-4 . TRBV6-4 CASIPECGKNIQYF TGTGCCAGCATCCCAGAGTGCGGCAAAAACATTCAGTACTTC
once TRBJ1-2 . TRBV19 CASSLHGNYGYTF TGTGCCAGTAGTCTCCACGGTAACTATGGCTACACCTTC
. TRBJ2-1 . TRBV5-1 CASSPGDPNEQFF TGCGCCAGCAGCCCAGGGGATCCGAATGAGCAGTTCTTC
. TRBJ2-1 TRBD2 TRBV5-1 CASSLTSGNNEQFF TGCGCCAGCAGCTTGACTAGCGGGAACAATGAGCAGTTCTTC
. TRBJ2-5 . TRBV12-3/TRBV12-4 CASGKETQYF TGTGCCAGCGGGAAAGAGACCCAGTACTTC
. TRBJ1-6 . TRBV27 CASGDYRIIGSPLHF TGTGCCAGCGGAGACTACAGGATCATCGGATCACCCCTCCACTTT
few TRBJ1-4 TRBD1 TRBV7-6 CASSSQGAGNEKLFF TGTGCCAGCAGCTCTCAGGGGGCGGGTAATGAAAAACTGTTTTTT
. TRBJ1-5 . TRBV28 CASSSTVFYSNQPQHF TGTGCCAGCAGTTCGACGGTTTTTTATAGCAATCAGCCCCAGCATTTT
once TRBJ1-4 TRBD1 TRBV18 CASSHKDRAYEKLFF TGTGCCAGCTCCCACAAAGACAGGGCCTATGAAAAACTGTTTTTT
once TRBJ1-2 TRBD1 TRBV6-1 CASSELTGADGYTF TGTGCCAGCAGTGAGCTGACAGGGGCGGATGGCTACACCTTC
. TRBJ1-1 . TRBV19 CASSMRGYTEAFF TGTGCCAGTAGTATGCGGGGCTACACTGAAGCTTTCTTT
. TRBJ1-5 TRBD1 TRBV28 CASSLEDRFVNQPQHF TGTGCCAGCAGTTTGGAGGACAGGTTCGTGAATCAGCCCCAGCATTTT
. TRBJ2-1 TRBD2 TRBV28 CASSFSWRESSYNEQFF TGTGCCAGCAGCTTCTCCTGGCGGGAGAGCTCCTACAATGAGCAGTTCTTC
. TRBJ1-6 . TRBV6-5 CASSYSTENNSPLHF TGTGCCAGCAGTTACTCGACAGAAAATAATTCACCCCTCCACTTT
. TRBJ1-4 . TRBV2 CASRFTIRDTPNEKLFF TGTGCCAGCAGATTTACGATTCGGGACACACCTAATGAAAAACTGTTTTTT
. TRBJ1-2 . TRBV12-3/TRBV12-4 CASGRGGEASYTF TGTGCCAGCGGGAGAGGGGGAGAAGCTAGCTACACCTTC
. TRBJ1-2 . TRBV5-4 CASSQTEGGYTF TGTGCCAGCAGCCAAACGGAGGGTGGCTACACCTTC
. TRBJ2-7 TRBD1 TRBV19 CASKESGQGVYEQYF TGTGCCAGTAAGGAGTCGGGACAGGGAGTATACGAGCAGTACTTC
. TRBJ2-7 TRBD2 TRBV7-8 CASSLGGGGFTYEQYF TGTGCCAGCAGCTTAGGGGGGGGAGGATTCACCTACGAGCAGTACTTC
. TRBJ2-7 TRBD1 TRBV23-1 CASIRTGTVQYF TGCGCCAGCATTCGGACAGGGACAGTGCAGTACTTC
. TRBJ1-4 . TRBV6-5 CASTQGNNEKLFF TGTGCCAGCACTCAGGGGAATAATGAAAAACTGTTTTTT
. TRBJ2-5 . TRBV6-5 CAGSTGQQETQYF TGTGCCGGTTCGACAGGACAACAAGAGACCCAGTACTTC
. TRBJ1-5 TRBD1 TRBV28 CASSDPGGSNQPQHF TGTGCCAGCAGTGATCCAGGGGGGAGCAATCAGCCCCAGCATTTT
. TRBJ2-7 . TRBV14 CASSQRVTYEQYF TGTGCCAGCAGCCAAAGGGTCACCTACGAGCAGTACTTC
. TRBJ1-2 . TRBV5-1 CASSTGTASNYGYTF TGCGCCAGCAGCACGGGGACGGCCTCTAACTATGGCTACACCTTC
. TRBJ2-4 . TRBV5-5 CASSALDSLYF TGTGCCAGCAGCGCCTTGGACAGTTTGTACTTC
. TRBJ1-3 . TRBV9 CASSVGTGGPTGNTIYF TGTGCCAGCAGCGTAGGTACTGGGGGCCCCACTGGAAACACCATATATTTT
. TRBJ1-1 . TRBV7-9 CASSLPQGMGTEAFF TGTGCCAGCAGCCTTCCACAGGGAATGGGCACTGAAGCTTTCTTT
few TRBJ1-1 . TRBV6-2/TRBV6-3 CASSHMDTEAFF TGTGCCAGCAGCCATATGGACACTGAAGCTTTCTTT
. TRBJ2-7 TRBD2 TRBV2 CASTPRAGGLYEQYF TGTGCCAGCACTCCCCGGGCGGGAGGGCTTTACGAGCAGTACTTC
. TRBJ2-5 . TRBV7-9 CASSLGGTMTQYF TGTGCCAGCAGCTTAGGGGGCACGATGACCCAGTACTTC
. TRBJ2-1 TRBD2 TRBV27 CASSSGGLAGGHNEQFF TGTGCCAGCAGTTCCGGGGGACTAGCGGGAGGGCACAATGAGCAGTTCTTC
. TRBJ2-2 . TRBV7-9 CASSHMSANTGELFF TGTGCCAGCAGCCACATGTCCGCGAACACCGGGGAGCTGTTTTTT
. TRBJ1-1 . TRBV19 CASRHEPPRLVTEAFF TGTGCCAGTAGACACGAACCGCCGAGATTGGTCACTGAAGCTTTCTTT
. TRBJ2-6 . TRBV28 CASSLYPVTSGANVLTF TGTGCCAGCAGTTTATATCCAGTAACCTCTGGGGCCAACGTCCTGACTTTC
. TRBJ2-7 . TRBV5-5 CASSLEWVIGDEQYF TGTGCCAGCAGCTTGGAGTGGGTAATAGGCGACGAGCAGTACTTC
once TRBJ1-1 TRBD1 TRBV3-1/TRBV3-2 CASSQDRQGGWNTEAFF TGTGCCAGCAGCCAAGATCGCCAGGGGGGTTGGAACACTGAAGCTTTCTTT
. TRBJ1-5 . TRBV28 CASSSHMGRGYQPQHF TGTGCCAGCAGTTCCCATATGGGGAGGGGGTATCAGCCCCAGCATTTT
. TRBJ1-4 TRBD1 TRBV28 CASSSPGTANEKLFF TGTGCCAGCAGCTCACCCGGGACAGCAAATGAAAAACTGTTTTTT
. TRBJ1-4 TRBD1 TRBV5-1 CASKGQLNSNEKLFF TGCGCCAGCAAGGGACAGCTGAATTCTAATGAAAAACTGTTTTTT
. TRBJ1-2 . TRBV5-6 CASLKPGLRETYGYTF TGTGCCAGCTTAAAACCGGGACTCAGGGAGACCTATGGCTACACCTTC
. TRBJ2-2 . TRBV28 CASSFPSPGTATGELFF TGTGCCAGCAGTTTCCCTTCCCCCGGGACCGCTACCGGGGAGCTGTTTTTT
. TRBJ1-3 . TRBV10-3 CAISTPTPAGNTIYF TGTGCCATCAGTACACCGACTCCTGCTGGAAACACCATATATTTT
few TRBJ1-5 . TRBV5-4 CASSFGEGNQPQHF TGTGCCAGCAGCTTTGGGGAAGGCAATCAGCCCCAGCATTTT
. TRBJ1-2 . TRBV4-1 CASSPRQEGYYGYTF TGCGCCAGCAGCCCCCGACAGGAGGGGTACTATGGCTACACCTTC
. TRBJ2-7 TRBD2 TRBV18 CASSTGLAGGGEQYF TGTGCCAGCTCAACCGGACTAGCGGGAGGCGGCGAGCAGTACTTC
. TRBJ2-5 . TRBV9 CASSVGGGPGETQYF TGTGCCAGCAGCGTGGGCGGTGGTCCCGGGGAGACCCAGTACTTC
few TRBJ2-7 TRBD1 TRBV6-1 CASSEWGQGSYEQYF TGTGCCAGCAGTGAATGGGGACAGGGTTCCTACGAGCAGTACTTC